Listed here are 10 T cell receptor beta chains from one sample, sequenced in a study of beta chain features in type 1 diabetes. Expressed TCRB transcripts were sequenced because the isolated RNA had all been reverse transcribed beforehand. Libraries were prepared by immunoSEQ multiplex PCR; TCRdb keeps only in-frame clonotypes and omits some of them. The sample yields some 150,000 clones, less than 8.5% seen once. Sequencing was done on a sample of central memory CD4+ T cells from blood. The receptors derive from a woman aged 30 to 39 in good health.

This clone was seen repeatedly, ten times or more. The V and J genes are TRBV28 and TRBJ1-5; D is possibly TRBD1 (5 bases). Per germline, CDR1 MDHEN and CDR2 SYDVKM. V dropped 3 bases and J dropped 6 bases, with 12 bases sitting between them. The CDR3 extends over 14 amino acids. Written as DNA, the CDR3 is TGTGCCAGCAGTTTCCCAGTGGGGGGTCAGCCCCAGCATTTT. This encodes CASSFPVGGQPQHF.

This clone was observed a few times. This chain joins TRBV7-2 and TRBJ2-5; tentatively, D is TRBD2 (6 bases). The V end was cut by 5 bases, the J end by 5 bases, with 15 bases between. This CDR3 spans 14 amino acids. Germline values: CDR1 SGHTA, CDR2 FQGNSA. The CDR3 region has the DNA TGTGCCAGCAGCGGACGGGAGTTCGGCGAGACCCAGTACTTC. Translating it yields CASSGREFGETQYF. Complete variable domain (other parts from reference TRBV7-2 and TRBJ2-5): GAGVSQSPSNKVTEKGKDVELRCDPISGHTALYWYRQSLGQGLEFLIYFQGNSAPDKSGLPSDRFSAERTGGSVSTLTIQRTQQEDSAVYLCASSGREFGETQYFGPGTRLLVL.

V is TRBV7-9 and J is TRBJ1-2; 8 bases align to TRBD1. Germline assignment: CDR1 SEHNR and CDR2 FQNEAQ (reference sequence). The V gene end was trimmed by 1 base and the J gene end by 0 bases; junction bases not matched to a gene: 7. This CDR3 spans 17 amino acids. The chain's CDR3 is CASSLGVSGQANYGYTF. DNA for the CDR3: TGTGCCAGCAGCTTAGGGGTTTCGGGACAGGCTAACTATGGCTACACCTTC.

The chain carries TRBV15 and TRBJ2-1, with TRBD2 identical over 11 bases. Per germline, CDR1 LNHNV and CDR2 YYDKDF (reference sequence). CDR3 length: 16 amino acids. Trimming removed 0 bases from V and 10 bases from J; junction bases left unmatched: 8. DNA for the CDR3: TGTGCCACCAGCAGAGATAGCGGGAGGGTTCAGGGGGAGCAGTTCTTC. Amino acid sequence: CATSRDSGRVQGEQFF.

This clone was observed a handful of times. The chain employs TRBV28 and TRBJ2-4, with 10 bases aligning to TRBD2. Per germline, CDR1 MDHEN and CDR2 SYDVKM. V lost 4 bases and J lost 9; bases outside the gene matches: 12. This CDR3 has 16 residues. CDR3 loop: CASSSSGRGFGGIQYF. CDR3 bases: TGTGCCAGCAGTTCCAGCGGGAGGGGGTTCGGCGGCATTCAGTACTTC.

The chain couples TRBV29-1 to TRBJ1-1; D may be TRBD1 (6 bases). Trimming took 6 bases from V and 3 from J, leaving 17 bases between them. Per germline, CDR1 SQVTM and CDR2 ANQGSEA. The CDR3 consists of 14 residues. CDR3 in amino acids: CSVYPPGGHTEAFF. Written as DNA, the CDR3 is TGCAGCGTCTACCCCCCGGGGGGCCACACTGAAGCTTTCTTT.

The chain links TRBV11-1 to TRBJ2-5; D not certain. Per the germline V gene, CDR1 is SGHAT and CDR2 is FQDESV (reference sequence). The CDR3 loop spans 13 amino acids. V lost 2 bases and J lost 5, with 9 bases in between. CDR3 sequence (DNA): TGTGCCAGCAGCTTATTGATGGGCGAGACCCAGTACTTC. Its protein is CASSLLMGETQYF.

CDR3 amino acids: CASSLGDSYNEQFF. The DNA for the CDR3 is TGCGCCAGCAGCTTGGGGGACAGCTACAATGAGCAGTTCTTC. V and J are TRBV5-1 and TRBJ2-1; 7 bases agree with TRBD1. Trimming at V came to 0 bases and at J to 3 bases, leaving 0 bases not matched to a gene. CDR1 and CDR2 from the germline V gene are SGHRS and YFSETQ. This CDR3 is 14 amino acids long.

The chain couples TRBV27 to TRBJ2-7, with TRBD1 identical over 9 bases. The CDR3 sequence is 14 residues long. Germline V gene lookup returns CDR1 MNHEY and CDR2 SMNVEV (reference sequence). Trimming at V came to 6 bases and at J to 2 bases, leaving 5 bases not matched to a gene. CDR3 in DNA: TGTGCCAGCAGACCCGGGACAGGGCCCTACGAGCAGTACTTC. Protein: CASRPGTGPYEQYF.

The CDR3 reads CASSPGTDGIEQFF. In DNA form, the CDR3 reads TGCGCCAGCAGCCCTGGGACAGACGGAATTGAGCAGTTCTTC. The chain joins TRBV5-1 to TRBJ2-1, with TRBD1 identical over 7 bases. The V gene's germline CDR1 is SGHRS and CDR2 YFSETQ. The CDR3 extends over 14 amino acids. V lost 4 bases and J lost 9; bases outside the gene matches: 10.